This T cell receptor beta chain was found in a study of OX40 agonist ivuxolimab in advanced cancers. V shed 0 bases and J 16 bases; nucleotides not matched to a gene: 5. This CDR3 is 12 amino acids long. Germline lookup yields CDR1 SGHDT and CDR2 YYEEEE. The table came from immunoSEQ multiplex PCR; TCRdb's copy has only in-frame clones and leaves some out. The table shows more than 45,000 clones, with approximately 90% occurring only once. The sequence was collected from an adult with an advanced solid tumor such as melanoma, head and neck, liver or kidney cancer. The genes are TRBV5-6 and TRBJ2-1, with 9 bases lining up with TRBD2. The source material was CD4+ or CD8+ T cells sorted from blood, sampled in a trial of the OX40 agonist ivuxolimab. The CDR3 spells CASSLVAGDDFF. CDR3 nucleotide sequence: TGTGCCAGCAGCTTGGTAGCGGGGGACGATTTCTTC. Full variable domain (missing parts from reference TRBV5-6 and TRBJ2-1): DAGVTQSPTHLIKTRGQQVTLRCSPKSGHDTVSWYQQALGQGPQFIFQYYEEEERQRGNFPDRFSGHQFPNYSSELNVNALLLGDSALYLCASSLVAGDDFFGPGTRLTVL.